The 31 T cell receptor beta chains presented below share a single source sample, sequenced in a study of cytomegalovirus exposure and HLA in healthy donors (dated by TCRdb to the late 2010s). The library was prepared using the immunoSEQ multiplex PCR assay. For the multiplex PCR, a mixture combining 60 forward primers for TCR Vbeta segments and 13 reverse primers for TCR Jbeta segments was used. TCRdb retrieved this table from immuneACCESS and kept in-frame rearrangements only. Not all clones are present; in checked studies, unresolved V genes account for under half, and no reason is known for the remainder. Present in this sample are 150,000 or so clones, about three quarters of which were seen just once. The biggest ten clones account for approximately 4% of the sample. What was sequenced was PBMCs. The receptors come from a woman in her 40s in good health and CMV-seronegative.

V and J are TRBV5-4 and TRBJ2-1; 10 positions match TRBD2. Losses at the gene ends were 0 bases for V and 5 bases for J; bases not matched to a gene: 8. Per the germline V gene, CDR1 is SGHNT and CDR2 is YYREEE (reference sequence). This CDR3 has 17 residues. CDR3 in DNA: TGTGCCAGCAGCTTGGGACTAACTAGCGGGGCGAACAATGAGCAGTTCTTC. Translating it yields CASSLGLTSGANNEQFF.

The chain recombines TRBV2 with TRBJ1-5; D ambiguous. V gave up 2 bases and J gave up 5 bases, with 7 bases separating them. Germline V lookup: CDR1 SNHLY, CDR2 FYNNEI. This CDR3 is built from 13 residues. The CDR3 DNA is TGTGCCAGCAGTGAACTGAGGGATCAGCCCCAGCATTTT. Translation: CASSELRDQPQHF.

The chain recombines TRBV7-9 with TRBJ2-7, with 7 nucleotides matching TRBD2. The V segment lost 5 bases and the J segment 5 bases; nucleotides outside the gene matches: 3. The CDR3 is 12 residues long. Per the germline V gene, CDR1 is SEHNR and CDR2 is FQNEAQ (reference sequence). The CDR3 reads CASSPGTNEQYF. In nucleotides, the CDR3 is TGTGCCAGCAGCCCCGGGACTAACGAGCAGTACTTC.

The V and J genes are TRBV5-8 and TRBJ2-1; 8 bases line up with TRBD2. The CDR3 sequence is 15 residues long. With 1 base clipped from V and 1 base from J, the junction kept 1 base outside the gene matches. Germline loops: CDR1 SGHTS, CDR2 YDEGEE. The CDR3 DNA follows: TGTGCCAGCAGCTTGCAGCGGGGGTCCTACAATGAGCAGTTCTTC. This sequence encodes CASSLQRGSYNEQFF. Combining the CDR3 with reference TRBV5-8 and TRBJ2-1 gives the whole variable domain EAGVTQSPTHLIKTRGQQATLRCSPISGHTSVYWYQQALGLGLQFLLWYDEGEERNRGNFPPRFSGRQFPNYSSELNVNALELEDSALYLCASSLQRGSYNEQFFGPGTRLTVL.

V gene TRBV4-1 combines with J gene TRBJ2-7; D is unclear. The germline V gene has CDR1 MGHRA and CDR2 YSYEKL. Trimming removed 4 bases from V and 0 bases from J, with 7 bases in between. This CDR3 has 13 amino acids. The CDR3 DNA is TGCGCCAGCAGCCCCCGCAGCTCCTACGAGCAGTACTTC. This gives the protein CASSPRSSYEQYF.

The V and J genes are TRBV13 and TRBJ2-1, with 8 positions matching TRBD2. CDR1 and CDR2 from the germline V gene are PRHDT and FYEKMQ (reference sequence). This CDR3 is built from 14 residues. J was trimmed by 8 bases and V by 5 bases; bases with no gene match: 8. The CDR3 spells CASSLGTRIYEQFF. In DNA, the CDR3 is TGTGCCAGCAGCCTCGGGACTAGAATCTATGAGCAGTTCTTC. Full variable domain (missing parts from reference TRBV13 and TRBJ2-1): AAGVIQSPRHLIKEKRETATLKCYPIPRHDTVYWYQQGPGQDPQFLISFYEKMQSDKGSIPDRFSAQQFSDYHSELNMSSLELGDSALYFCASSLGTRIYEQFFGPGTRLTVL.

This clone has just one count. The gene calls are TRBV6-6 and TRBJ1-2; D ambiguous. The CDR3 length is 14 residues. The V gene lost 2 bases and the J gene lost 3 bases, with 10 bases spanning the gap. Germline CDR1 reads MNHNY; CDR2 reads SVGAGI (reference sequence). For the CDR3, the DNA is TGTGCCAGCAGTTACGAGCTTGAGGACTATGGCTACACCTTC. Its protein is CASSYELEDYGYTF.

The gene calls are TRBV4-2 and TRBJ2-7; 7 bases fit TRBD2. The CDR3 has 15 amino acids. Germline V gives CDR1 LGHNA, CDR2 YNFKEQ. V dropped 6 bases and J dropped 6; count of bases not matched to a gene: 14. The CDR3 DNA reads TGTGCCAGCAGTCCGTCAAGCGGGGTGGGGTTCGAGCAGTACTTC. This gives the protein CASSPSSGVGFEQYF.

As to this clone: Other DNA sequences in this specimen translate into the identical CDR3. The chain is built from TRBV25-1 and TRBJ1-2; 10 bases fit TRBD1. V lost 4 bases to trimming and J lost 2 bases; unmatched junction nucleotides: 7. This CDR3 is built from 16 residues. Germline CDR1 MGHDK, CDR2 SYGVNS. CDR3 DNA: TGTGCCAGCAGTGCTCTTCGGACAGGGGGGAACTATGGCTACACCTTC. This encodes CASSALRTGGNYGYTF.

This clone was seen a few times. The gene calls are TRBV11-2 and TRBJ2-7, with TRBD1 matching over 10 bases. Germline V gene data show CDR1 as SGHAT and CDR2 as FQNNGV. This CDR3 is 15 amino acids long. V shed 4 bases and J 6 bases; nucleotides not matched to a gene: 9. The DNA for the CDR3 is TGTGCCAGCAGCTCGCTCACGAGGACAGGGGGCGAGCAGTACTTC. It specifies CASSSLTRTGGEQYF.

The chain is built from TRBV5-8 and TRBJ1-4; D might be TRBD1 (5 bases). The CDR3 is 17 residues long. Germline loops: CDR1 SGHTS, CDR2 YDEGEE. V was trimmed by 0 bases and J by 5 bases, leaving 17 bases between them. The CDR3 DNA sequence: TGTGCCAGCAGCTTGGCGCAGGGCAGCGTTAGGAATGAAAAACTGTTTTTT. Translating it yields CASSLAQGSVRNEKLFF.

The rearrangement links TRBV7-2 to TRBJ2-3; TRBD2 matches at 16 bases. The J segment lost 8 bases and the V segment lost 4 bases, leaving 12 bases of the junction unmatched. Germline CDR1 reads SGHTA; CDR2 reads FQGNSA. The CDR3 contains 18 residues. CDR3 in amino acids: CASSSPPGLAGGPGTQYF. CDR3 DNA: TGTGCCAGCAGCTCCCCGCCGGGACTAGCGGGGGGGCCTGGTACGCAGTATTTT.

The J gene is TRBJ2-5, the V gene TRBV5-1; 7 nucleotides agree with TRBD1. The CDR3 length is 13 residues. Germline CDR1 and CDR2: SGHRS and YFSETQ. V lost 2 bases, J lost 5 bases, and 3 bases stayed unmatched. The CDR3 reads CASSLQGRETQYF. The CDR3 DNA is TGCGCCAGCAGCTTACAGGGGCGGGAGACCCAGTACTTC.

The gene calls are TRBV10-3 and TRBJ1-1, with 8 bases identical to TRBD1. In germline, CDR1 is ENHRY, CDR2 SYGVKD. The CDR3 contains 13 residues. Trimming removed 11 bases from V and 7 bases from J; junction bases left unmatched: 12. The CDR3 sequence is CARSGGQGDEAFF. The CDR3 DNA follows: TGTGCCCGGTCGGGTGGACAGGGCGATGAAGCTTTCTTT.

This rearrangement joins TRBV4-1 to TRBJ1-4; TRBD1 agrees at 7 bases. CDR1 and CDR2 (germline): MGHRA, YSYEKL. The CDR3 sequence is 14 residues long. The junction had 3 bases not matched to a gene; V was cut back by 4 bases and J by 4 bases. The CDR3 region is CASSPWTGNEKLFF. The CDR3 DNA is TGCGCCAGCAGCCCGTGGACAGGTAATGAAAAACTGTTTTTT.

The CDR3 is CASTSRADTNTEAFF. The DNA for the CDR3 is TGCGCCAGCACTTCCAGGGCCGATACGAACACTGAAGCTTTCTTT. The genes are TRBV4-1 and TRBJ1-1; TRBD1 might be the D (5 bases). Trimming stripped 7 bases from V and 1 base from J, with 16 bases between. CDR1 and CDR2 from the germline V gene are MGHRA and YSYEKL. The CDR3 has 15 residues.

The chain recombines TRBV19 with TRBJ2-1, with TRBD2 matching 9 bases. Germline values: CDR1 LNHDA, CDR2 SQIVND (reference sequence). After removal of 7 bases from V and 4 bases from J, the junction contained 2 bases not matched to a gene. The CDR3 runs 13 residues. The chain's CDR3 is CASKAGGYNEQFF. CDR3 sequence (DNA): TGTGCCAGTAAAGCGGGGGGATACAATGAGCAGTTCTTC.

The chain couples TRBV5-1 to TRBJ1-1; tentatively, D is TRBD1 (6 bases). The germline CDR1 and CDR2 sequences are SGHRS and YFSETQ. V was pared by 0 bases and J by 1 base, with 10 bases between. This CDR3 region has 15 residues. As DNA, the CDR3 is TGCGCCAGCAGCTTGGTTACAGGGACGAACACTGAAGCTTTCTTT. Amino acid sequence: CASSLVTGTNTEAFF.

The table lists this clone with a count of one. The CDR3 nucleotides are TGTGCCAGCAACCCGACAGTGGGAAACACCATATATTTT. Amino acid sequence: CASNPTVGNTIYF. The V call is TRBV11-3, the J call TRBJ1-3; a possible D gene is TRBD1 (5 bases). Trimming shortened V by 7 bases and J by 4 bases, and 11 bases separated the two germline ends. The CDR3 runs 13 residues. Germline V gives CDR1 SGHNT, CDR2 YENEEA.

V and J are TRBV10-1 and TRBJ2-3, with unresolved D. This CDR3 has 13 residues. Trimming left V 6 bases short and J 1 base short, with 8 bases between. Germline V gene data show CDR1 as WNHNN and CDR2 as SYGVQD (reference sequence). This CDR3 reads CASRDTGTDTQYF. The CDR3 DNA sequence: TGCGCCAGCAGAGACACAGGCACAGATACGCAGTATTTT.

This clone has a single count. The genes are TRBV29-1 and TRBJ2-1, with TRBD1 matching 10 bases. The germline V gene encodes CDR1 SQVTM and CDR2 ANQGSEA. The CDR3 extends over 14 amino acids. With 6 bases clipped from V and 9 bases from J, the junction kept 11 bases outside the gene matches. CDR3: CSVPPGQGISEQFF. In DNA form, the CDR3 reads TGCAGCGTCCCGCCGGGACAGGGGATCAGTGAGCAGTTCTTC.

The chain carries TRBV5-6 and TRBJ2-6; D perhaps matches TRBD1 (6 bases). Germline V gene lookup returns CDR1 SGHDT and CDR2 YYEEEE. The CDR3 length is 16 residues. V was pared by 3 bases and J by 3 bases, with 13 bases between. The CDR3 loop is CASSWPRDIGANVLTF. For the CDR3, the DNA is TGTGCCAGCAGCTGGCCCCGGGACATTGGGGCCAACGTCCTGACTTTC.

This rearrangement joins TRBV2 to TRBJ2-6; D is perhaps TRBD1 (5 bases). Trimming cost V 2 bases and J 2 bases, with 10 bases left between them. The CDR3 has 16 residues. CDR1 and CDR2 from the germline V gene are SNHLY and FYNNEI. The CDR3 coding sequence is TGTGCCAGCAGTGAACAGGGAACAACTGGGGCCAACGTCCTGACTTTC. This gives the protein CASSEQGTTGANVLTF.

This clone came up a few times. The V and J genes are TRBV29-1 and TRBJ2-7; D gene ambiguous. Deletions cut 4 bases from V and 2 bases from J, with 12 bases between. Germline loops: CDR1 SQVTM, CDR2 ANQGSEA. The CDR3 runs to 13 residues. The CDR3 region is CSVGPAETYEQYF. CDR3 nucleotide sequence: TGCAGCGTTGGTCCGGCGGAGACCTACGAGCAGTACTTC.

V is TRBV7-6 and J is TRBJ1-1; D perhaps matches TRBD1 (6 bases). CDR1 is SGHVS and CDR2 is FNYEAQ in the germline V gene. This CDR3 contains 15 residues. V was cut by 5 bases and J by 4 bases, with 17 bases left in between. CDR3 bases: TGTGCCAGCAGCCCCGGGAGGGGGAGGGGCACTGAAGCTTTCTTT. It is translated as CASSPGRGRGTEAFF.

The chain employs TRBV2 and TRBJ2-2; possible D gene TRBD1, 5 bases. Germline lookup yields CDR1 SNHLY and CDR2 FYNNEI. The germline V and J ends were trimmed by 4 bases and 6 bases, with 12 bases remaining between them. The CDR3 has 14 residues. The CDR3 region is CASSGQTDAGELFF. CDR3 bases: TGTGCCAGCAGTGGACAGACTGACGCCGGGGAGCTGTTTTTT. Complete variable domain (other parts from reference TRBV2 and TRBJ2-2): EPEVTQTPSHQVTQMGQEVILRCVPISNHLYFYWYRQILGQKVEFLVSFYNNEISEKSEIFDDQFSVERPDGSNFTLKIRSTKLEDSAMYFCASSGQTDAGELFFGEGSRLTVL.

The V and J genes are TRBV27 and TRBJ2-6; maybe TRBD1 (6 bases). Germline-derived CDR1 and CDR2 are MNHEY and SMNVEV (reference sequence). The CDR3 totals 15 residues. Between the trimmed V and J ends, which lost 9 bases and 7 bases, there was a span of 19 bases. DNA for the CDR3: TGTGCCAGTGCCGACAGGCCGCCCCGCGCCAACGTCCTGACTTTC. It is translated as CASADRPPRANVLTF.

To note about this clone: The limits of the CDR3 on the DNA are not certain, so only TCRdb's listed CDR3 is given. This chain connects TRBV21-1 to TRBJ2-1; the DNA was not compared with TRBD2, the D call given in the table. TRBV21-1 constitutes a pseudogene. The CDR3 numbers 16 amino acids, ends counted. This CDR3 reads CASSKWASGSYNEQFF.

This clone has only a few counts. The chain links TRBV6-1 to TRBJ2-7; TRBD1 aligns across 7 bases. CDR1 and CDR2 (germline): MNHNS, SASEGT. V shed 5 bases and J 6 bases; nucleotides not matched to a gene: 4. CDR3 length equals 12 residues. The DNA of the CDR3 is TGTGCCAGCAGTTTTTCAGGGGGCGAGCAGTACTTC. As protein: CASSFSGGEQYF.

The CDR3 protein is CASKKAGVQRREGPGELFF. The CDR3 bases are TGTGCCAGCAAGAAAGCTGGGGTACAGAGGCGGGAGGGCCCCGGGGAGCTGTTTTTT. V and J are TRBV27 and TRBJ2-2; 9 positions agree with TRBD2. Trimming removed 7 bases from V and 6 bases from J; junction bases left unmatched: 21. Germline assignment: CDR1 MNHEY and CDR2 SMNVEV (reference sequence). The CDR3 extends over 19 amino acids.

CDR3 residues: CASTPGTPLHF. CDR3 DNA sequence: TGTGCCAGCACCCCCGGGACACCCCTCCACTTT. The genes are TRBV2 and TRBJ1-6; no clear D. The germline CDR1 and CDR2 sequences are SNHLY and FYNNEI. The CDR3 contains 11 residues. V dropped 7 bases and J dropped 11 bases, with 9 bases sitting between them.